This is a list of T cell receptor beta chains from one sample in a study of response to subunit inactivated influenza vaccine. From the RT-PCR reads, TCRdb called clonotypes with MiXCR, one entry per CDR3 protein. The sample shows around 480,000 distinct CDR3 sequences, approximately 15% of them seen only once. Sequencing used CD4+ T cells sorted from PBMCs, obtained around 25 months after vaccination. The receptor source for this set is a man between 50 and 75 years old who received an inactivated influenza vaccine. The CDR3 runs from the conserved cysteine through the conserved F or W. A D gene is named only where the DNA matches it firmly. The size of a clone is reported for some rows only, either as once, few or many, or as a class for expanded clones.

J gene: TRBJ2-6
clone size: -
V gene: TRBV6-4
D gene: -
CDR3 DNA: TGTGCCAGCAGTGACTCCATCGCTGGGGCCAACGTCCTGACTTTC
CDR3 protein: CASSDSIAGANVLTF

J gene: TRBJ2-7
clone size: -
V gene: TRBV15
D gene: TRBD1
CDR3 DNA: TGTGCCACCAGCAGGGTCAGGGGGTACGAGCAGTACTTC
CDR3 protein: CATSRVRGYEQYF

J gene: TRBJ2-1
clone size: -
V gene: TRBV9
D gene: -
CDR3 DNA: TGTGCCAGCAGAGAGGGACCCGAGGGGAATGAGCAGTTCTTC
CDR3 protein: CASREGPEGNEQFF

J gene: TRBJ2-1
clone size: few
V gene: TRBV29-1
D gene: TRBD1
CDR3 DNA: TGCAGCGCCCCCCGGACAGGGGGCTCCTACAATGAGCAGTTCTTC
CDR3 protein: CSAPRTGGSYNEQFF

J gene: TRBJ1-1
clone size: -
V gene: TRBV11-3
D gene: -
CDR3 DNA: TGTGCCAGCAGTTTAGAGGGTTCTGAAGCTTTCTTT
CDR3 protein: CASSLEGSEAFF

J gene: TRBJ2-5
clone size: -
V gene: TRBV5-1
D gene: TRBD1
CDR3 DNA: TGCGCCAGCAGTTTCCAGGGACAGGGGATACAAGAGACCCAGTACTTC
CDR3 protein: CASSFQGQGIQETQYF

J gene: TRBJ1-5
clone size: -
V gene: TRBV12-3/TRBV12-4
D gene: -
CDR3 DNA: TGTGCCAGCAGCCCCACGGGGGGGCAGCCCCAGCATTTT
CDR3 protein: CASSPTGGQPQHF

J gene: TRBJ2-7
clone size: few
V gene: TRBV29-1
D gene: TRBD2
CDR3 DNA: TGCAGCGGCGTATCCGGGACTAGCGGCTACGAGCAGTACTTC
CDR3 protein: CSGVSGTSGYEQYF

J gene: TRBJ2-5
clone size: few
V gene: TRBV3-1
D gene: -
CDR3 DNA: TGTGCCAGCAGCCAAAGACTAGGGGAGTACCAAGAGACCCAGTACTTC
CDR3 protein: CASSQRLGEYQETQYF

J gene: TRBJ2-3
clone size: -
V gene: TRBV20-1
D gene: -
CDR3 DNA: TGCAGTGCTAGACTAGCTCGCACAGATACGCAGTATTTT
CDR3 protein: CSARLARTDTQYF

J gene: TRBJ1-5
clone size: -
V gene: TRBV12-3/TRBV12-4
D gene: -
CDR3 DNA: TGTGCCAGCAGTTCCCGGAATCAGCCCCAGCATTTT
CDR3 protein: CASSSRNQPQHF

J gene: TRBJ1-4
clone size: few
V gene: TRBV7-9
D gene: -
CDR3 DNA: TGTGCCAGCAGCTCCCTAGGGGAAAAACTGTTTTTT
CDR3 protein: CASSSLGEKLFF

J gene: TRBJ2-7
clone size: few
V gene: TRBV6-1
D gene: TRBD1
CDR3 DNA: TGTGCCAGCAGTGTCCTGACAGGGTCCCGGATATTAGGGGAGCAGTACTTC
CDR3 protein: CASSVLTGSRILGEQYF

J gene: TRBJ1-4
clone size: -
V gene: TRBV16
D gene: -
CDR3 DNA: TGTGCCAGCAGCCCGCTACGGGACCCGAATGAAAAACTGTTTTTT
CDR3 protein: CASSPLRDPNEKLFF

J gene: TRBJ2-3
clone size: few
V gene: TRBV9
D gene: TRBD2
CDR3 DNA: TGTGCCAGCAGCGTAGCCGGGCGGGGGATCACAGATACGCAGTATTTT
CDR3 protein: CASSVAGRGITDTQYF

J gene: TRBJ1-3
clone size: -
V gene: TRBV29-1
D gene: -
CDR3 DNA: TGCAGCGTTCTGGCGGGAAACACCATATATTTT
CDR3 protein: CSVLAGNTIYF

J gene: TRBJ2-1
clone size: many
V gene: TRBV7-2
D gene: -
CDR3 DNA: TGTGCCAGCAGCTTAGGTCGGAACCCCTTATACAATGAGCAGTTCTTC
CDR3 protein: CASSLGRNPLYNEQFF

J gene: TRBJ2-3
clone size: -
V gene: TRBV5-1
D gene: TRBD2
CDR3 DNA: TGCGCCAGCAGCAAGGGGACTAGCGGGGGCACAGATACGCAGTATTTT
CDR3 protein: CASSKGTSGGTDTQYF

J gene: TRBJ2-5
clone size: few
V gene: TRBV5-1
D gene: TRBD2
CDR3 DNA: TGCGCCAGCAGAGAGGCTAGCGGGGTAGAGACCCAGTACTTC
CDR3 protein: CASREASGVETQYF

J gene: TRBJ2-3
clone size: -
V gene: TRBV3-1
D gene: -
CDR3 DNA: TGTGCCAGCAGCCAAGACCGCGTGGCAGATACGCAGTATTTT
CDR3 protein: CASSQDRVADTQYF

J gene: TRBJ1-2
clone size: few
V gene: TRBV15
D gene: -
CDR3 DNA: TGTGCCACCAGCAAACAGGGTTTGAGGTACACCTTC
CDR3 protein: CATSKQGLRYTF

J gene: TRBJ2-5
clone size: -
V gene: TRBV4-3
D gene: TRBD1
CDR3 DNA: TGCGCCAGCAGCCAACAGGGGACAGGGAAAGAGACCCAGTACTTC
CDR3 protein: CASSQQGTGKETQYF

J gene: TRBJ2-5
clone size: many
V gene: TRBV12-3/TRBV12-4
D gene: -
CDR3 DNA: TGTGCCAGCAGCTTCGGGGTCCAAGAGACCCAGTACTTC
CDR3 protein: CASSFGVQETQYF

J gene: TRBJ2-7
clone size: -
V gene: TRBV7-8
D gene: TRBD2
CDR3 DNA: TGTGCCAGCAGCCCGCGGGGGGGCGTCTACGAGCAGTACTTC
CDR3 protein: CASSPRGGVYEQYF

J gene: TRBJ2-7
clone size: few
V gene: TRBV4-2
D gene: -
CDR3 DNA: TGTGCCAGCAGCCAAGATCTATCGCTGCGCTACGAGCAGTACTTC
CDR3 protein: CASSQDLSLRYEQYF

J gene: TRBJ2-3
clone size: -
V gene: TRBV6-2/TRBV6-3
D gene: -
CDR3 DNA: TGTGCCAGCAGTTACTCAGAGACTAGCACAGATACGCAGTATTTT
CDR3 protein: CASSYSETSTDTQYF

J gene: TRBJ2-4
clone size: -
V gene: TRBV30
D gene: -
CDR3 DNA: TGTGCCTGGAGTGCGGGACATGCCAAAAACATTCAGTACTTC
CDR3 protein: CAWSAGHAKNIQYF

J gene: TRBJ2-1
clone size: -
V gene: TRBV20-1
D gene: -
CDR3 DNA: TGCAGTGCTAGAGCAAGCGTTGAGCAGTTCTTC
CDR3 protein: CSARASVEQFF

J gene: TRBJ1-1
clone size: -
V gene: TRBV9
D gene: -
CDR3 DNA: TGTGCCAGCAGCGAGGGACGCACCGTTAACACTGAAGCTTTCTTT
CDR3 protein: CASSEGRTVNTEAFF

J gene: TRBJ1-1
clone size: many
V gene: TRBV10-1
D gene: TRBD1
CDR3 DNA: TGCGCCAGCAGTGATTCGCCCGGGACAGAGAACACTGAAGCTTTCTTT
CDR3 protein: CASSDSPGTENTEAFF

J gene: TRBJ2-5
clone size: -
V gene: TRBV4-2
D gene: -
CDR3 DNA: TGTGCCAGCAGCCAAGATGTGAGGACGTCCCAGTACTTC
CDR3 protein: CASSQDVRTSQYF

J gene: TRBJ2-1
clone size: -
V gene: TRBV20-1
D gene: TRBD2
CDR3 DNA: TGCAGTGCTAGAGGGGAAATTAGCGGGAGGCTCTACAATGAGCAGTTCTTC
CDR3 protein: CSARGEISGRLYNEQFF